This entry features one T cell receptor (beta chain) sequence. What it recognizes is unknown. This specimen belongs to a study of blood T cells in healthy people across ages. Study observations and caveats: A strong correlation was seen between TCR beta diversity and naive T cell percentage.

The germline V gene has CDR1 LGHDT and CDR2 YNNKEL (reference sequence). The CDR3 is 14 amino acids. V shed 3 bases and J shed 6 bases, with 13 bases lying between them. Combining a sample-barcoded 5' primer with a J-beta primer mix, a second PCR ran for roughly 7 to 11 cycles. TCRdb redid the calling of the 5' RACE reads with MiXCR, one entry per CDR3 protein. Of about 1.5 million distinct CDR3 sequences listed, 40% to 50% are singletons. Sequences were obtained from blood. The rearrangement links TRBV3-1 to TRBJ2-3; D is ambiguous. This receptor was taken from a woman in her late teens or twenties in good health. CDR3 in amino acids: CASSQPLEADTQYF. CDR3 coding DNA: TGTGCCAGCAGCCAGCCCCTAGAGGCGGATACGCAGTATTTT.